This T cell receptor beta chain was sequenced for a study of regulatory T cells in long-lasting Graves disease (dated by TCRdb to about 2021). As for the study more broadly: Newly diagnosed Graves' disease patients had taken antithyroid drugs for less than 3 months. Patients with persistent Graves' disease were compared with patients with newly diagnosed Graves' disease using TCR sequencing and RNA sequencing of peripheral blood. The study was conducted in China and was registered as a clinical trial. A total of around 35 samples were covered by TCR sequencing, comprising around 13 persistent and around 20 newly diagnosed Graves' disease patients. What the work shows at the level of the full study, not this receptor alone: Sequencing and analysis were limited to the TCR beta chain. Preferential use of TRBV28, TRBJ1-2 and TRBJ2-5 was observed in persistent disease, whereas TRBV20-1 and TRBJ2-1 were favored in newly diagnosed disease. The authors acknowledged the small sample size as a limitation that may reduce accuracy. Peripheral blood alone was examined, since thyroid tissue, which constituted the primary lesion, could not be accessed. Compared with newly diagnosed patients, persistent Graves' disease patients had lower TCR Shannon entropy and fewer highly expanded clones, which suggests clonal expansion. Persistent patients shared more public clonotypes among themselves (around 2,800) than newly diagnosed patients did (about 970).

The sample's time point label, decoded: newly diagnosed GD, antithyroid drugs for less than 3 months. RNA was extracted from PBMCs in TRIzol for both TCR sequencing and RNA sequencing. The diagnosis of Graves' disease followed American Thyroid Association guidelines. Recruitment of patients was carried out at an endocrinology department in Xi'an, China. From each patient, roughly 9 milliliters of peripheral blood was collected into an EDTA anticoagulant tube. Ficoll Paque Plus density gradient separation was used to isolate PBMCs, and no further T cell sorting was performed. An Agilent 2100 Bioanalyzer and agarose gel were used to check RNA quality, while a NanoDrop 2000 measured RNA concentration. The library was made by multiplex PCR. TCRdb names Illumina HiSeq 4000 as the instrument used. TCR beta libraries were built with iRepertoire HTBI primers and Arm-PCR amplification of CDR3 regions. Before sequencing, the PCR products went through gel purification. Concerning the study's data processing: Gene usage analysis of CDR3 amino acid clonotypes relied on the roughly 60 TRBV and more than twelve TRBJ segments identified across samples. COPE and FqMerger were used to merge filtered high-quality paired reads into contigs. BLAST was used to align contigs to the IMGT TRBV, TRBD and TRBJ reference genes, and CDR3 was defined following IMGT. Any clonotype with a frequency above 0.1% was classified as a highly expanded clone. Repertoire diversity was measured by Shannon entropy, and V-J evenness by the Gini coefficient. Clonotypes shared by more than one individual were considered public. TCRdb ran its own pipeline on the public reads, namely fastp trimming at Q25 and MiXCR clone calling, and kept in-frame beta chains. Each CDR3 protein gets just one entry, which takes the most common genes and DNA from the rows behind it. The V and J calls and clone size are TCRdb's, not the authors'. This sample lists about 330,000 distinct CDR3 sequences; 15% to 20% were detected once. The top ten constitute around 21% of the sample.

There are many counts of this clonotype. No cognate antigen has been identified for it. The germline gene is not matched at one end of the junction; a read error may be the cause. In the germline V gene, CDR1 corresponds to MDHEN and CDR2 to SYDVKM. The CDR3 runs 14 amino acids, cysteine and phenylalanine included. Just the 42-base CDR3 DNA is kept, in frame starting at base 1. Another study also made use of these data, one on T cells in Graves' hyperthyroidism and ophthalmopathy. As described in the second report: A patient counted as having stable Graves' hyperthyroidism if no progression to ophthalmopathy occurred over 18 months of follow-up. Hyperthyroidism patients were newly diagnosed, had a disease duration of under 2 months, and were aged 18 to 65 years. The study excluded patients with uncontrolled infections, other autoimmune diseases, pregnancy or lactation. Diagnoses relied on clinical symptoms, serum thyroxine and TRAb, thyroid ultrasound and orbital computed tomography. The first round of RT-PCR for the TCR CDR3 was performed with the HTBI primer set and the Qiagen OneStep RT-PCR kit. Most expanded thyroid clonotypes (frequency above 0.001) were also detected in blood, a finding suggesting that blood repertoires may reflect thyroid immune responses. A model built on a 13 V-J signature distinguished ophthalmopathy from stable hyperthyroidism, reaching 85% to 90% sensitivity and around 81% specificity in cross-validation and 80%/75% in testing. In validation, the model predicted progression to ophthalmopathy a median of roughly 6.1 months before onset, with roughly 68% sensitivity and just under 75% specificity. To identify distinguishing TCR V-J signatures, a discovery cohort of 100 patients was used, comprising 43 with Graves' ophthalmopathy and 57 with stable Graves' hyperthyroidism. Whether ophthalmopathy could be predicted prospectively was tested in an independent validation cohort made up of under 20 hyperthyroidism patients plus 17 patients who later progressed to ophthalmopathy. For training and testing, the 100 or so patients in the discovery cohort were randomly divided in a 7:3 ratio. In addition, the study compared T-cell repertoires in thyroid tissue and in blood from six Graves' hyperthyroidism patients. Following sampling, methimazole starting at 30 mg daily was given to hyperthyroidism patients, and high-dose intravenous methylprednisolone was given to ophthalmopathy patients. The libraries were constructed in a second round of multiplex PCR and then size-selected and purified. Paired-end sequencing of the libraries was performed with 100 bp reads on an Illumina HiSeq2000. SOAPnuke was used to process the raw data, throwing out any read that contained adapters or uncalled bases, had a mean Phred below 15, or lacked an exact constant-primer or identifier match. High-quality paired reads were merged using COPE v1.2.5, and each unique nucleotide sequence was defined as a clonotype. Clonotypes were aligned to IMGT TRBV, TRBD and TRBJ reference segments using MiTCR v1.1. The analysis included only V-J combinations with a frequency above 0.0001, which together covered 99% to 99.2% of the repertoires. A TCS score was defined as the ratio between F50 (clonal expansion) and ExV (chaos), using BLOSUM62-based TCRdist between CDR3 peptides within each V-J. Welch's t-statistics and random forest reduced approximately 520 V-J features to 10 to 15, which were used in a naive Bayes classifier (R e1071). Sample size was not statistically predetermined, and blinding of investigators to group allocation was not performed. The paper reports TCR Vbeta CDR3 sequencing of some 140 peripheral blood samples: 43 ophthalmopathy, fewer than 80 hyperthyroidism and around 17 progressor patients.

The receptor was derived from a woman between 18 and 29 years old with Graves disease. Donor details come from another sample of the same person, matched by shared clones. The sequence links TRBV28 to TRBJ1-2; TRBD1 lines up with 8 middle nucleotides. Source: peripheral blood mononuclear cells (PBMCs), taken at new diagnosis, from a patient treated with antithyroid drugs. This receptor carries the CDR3 CASILGTGGYGYTF. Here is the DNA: TGTGCCAGCATTTTAGGGACAGGCGGCTATGGCTACACCTTC.